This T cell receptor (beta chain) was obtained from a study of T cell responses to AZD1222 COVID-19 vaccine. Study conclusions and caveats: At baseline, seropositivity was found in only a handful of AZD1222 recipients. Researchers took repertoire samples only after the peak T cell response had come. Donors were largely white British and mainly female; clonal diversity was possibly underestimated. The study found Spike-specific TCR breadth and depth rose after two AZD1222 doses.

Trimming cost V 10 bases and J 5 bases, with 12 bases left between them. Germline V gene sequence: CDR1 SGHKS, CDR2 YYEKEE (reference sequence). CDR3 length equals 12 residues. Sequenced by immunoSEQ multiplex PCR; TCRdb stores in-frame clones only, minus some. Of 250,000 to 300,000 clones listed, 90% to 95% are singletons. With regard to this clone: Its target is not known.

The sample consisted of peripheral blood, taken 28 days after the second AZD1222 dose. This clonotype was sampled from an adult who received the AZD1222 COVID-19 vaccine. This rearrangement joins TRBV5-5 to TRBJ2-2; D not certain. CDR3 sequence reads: CAGSAATGELFF. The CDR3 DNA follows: TGTGCCGGATCGGCGGCTACCGGGGAGCTGTTTTTT.